This TCR beta chain was sequenced in a study of cytomegalovirus exposure and HLA in healthy donors. Study information: Early release data held around 82 million unique TCRs from HLA-typed donors. General study points: According to an earlier analysis, most TCR beta V segments yielded productive rearrangements about 87% or about 30% of the time. Analyses of presence and absence presupposed an approximately uniform sequencing depth across donors. A classifier reportedly called cytomegalovirus status with high sensitivity and specificity.

A note on this clone: The antigen remains undetermined.

The PCR employed 60 Vbeta primers together with 13 Jbeta primers. The repertoire was sequenced with immunoSEQ multiplex PCR; TCRdb's copy has only in-frame clones and lacks some. The sample records 210,000 or so clones, around 89% being singletons. The CDR3 has 12 residues. V gave up 0 bases and J gave up 8 bases, with 7 bases separating them. Germline V gene lookup returns CDR1 SGHNT and CDR2 YENEEA. Sequences were obtained from PBMCs. The TCR comes from a woman between 18 and 30 years old in good health and CMV-seronegative. The chain links TRBV11-3 to TRBJ1-2; D remains ambiguous. The CDR3 DNA sequence: TGTGCCAGCAGCTTAGATGAGCGGGGCTACACCTTC. This encodes CASSLDERGYTF.